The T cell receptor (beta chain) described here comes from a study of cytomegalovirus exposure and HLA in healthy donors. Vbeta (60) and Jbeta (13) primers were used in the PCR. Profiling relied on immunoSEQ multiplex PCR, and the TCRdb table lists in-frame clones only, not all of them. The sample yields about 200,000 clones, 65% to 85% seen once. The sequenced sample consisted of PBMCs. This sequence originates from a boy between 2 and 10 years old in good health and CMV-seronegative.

The CDR3 is CASTRAGLSYEQYF. The CDR3 nucleotides are TGTGCCAGCACACGGGCAGGGTTGTCCTACGAGCAGTACTTC. The V call is TRBV6-5, the J call TRBJ2-7, with D maybe TRBD1 (5 bases). The germline gives CDR1 MNHEY, CDR2 SVGAGI. V was clipped by 7 bases and J by 1 base, with 14 bases between them. This CDR3 has 14 residues.